Following are 9 T cell receptor beta chains from one sample sequenced in a study of type 1 regulatory T cells. TCRdb re-derived calls from the reads in MiXCR, one entry per CDR3 protein. The repertoire holds around 88,000 distinct CDR3 sequences, with about 28% as singletons. The sequencing input was CD4+ T cells, either the whole sample or a sorted fraction (not recorded which). The receptor source for this set is a human donor in good health.

This clonotype occurred a few times. J is TRBJ2-5 and V is TRBV24-1; D is undetermined. V lost 2 bases, J lost 1 base, and 10 bases lay in between. The germline V gene encodes CDR1 KGHDR and CDR2 SFDVKD. The CDR3 loop spans 15 amino acids. This chain's CDR3 is CATSDSTVGQETQYF. In DNA, the CDR3 is TGTGCCACCAGTGATTCGACGGTCGGCCAAGAGACCCAGTACTTC.

This clonotype has just a few counts. The rearrangement uses TRBV24-1 and TRBJ2-3; either TRBD1 or TRBD2 may supply D (6 bases each). The CDR3 runs 11 residues. Germline V gene sequence: CDR1 KGHDR, CDR2 SFDVKD. V was pared by 9 bases and J by 11 bases, with 14 bases between. CDR3: CATQRGLLQYF. CDR3 DNA sequence: TGTGCCACCCAACGGGGGCTATTGCAGTATTTT.

V is TRBV28 and J is TRBJ2-7; 13 nucleotides line up with TRBD2. J was trimmed by 6 bases and V by 7 bases; bases with no gene match: 6. This CDR3 has 14 amino acids. CDR1 and CDR2 from the germline V gene are MDHEN and SYDVKM. CDR3 in DNA: TGTGCCAGCACTAGGACTAGCGGGAGATCCGAGCAGTACTTC. Translated, it gives CASTRTSGRSEQYF.

The chain uses TRBV10-3 and TRBJ2-7; D is ambiguous. The CDR3 has 13 amino acids. V shed 3 bases and J shed 6 bases, with 12 bases lying between them. From germline, CDR1 is ENHRY and CDR2 SYGVKD. DNA of the CDR3: TGTGCCATCAGTGACGAAGGTTTTGGCGAGCAGTACTTC. It yields the protein CAISDEGFGEQYF.

The chain has TRBV19 and TRBJ2-1; D may be TRBD2 (5 bases). Germline values: CDR1 LNHDA, CDR2 SQIVND (reference sequence). The ends were cut back, 3 bases at V and 10 bases at J, with 16 bases in the middle. The CDR3 runs to 14 residues. This CDR3 is CASSILANPIEQFF. The CDR3, as DNA: TGTGCCAGTAGTATCTTAGCGAACCCAATCGAGCAGTTCTTC.

The V gene is TRBV19, the J gene TRBJ2-3, with 10 bases matching TRBD2. V was pared by 8 bases and J by 8 bases, with 10 bases of the junction left unmatched. The germline gives CDR1 LNHDA, CDR2 SQIVND (reference sequence). The CDR3 sequence is 14 residues long. CDR3 in DNA: TGTGCCAGTCTATCAGCGGGAGGGGAGGCTACGCAGTATTTT. This sequence encodes CASLSAGGEATQYF.

By frequency in the sample, this clonotype is medium-sized. V gene TRBV7-2 combines with J gene TRBJ2-1; D is perhaps TRBD2 (5 bases). The germline gives CDR1 SGHTA, CDR2 FQGNSA. Trimming stripped 6 bases from V and 0 bases from J, with 9 bases between. The CDR3 length is 14 residues. As DNA, the CDR3 is TGTGCCAGCAGACCTCGGGACTCCTACAATGAGCAGTTCTTC. It is translated as CASRPRDSYNEQFF.

This clonotype turned up a few times. The chain combines TRBV30 with TRBJ2-5; TRBD2 matches 8 bases. The junction had 9 bases not matched to a gene; V was cut back by 2 bases and J by 4 bases. Germline V gene sequence: CDR1 GTSNPN, CDR2 SVGIG (reference sequence). CDR3 length equals 15 residues. CDR3 in DNA: TGTGCCTGGAGTCTCGCCGCCGGGGGGGCAGAGACCCAGTACTTC. Encoded protein: CAWSLAAGGAETQYF.

The chain joins TRBV30 to TRBJ2-2; 11 nucleotides match TRBD2. There are 15 residues in the CDR3. Germline loops: CDR1 GTSNPN, CDR2 SVGIG (reference sequence). The J segment lost 6 bases and the V segment lost 4 bases, leaving 7 bases of the junction unmatched. In DNA form, the CDR3 reads TGTGCCTGGACTGCTCCGGGACTAGCGGCCGGGGAGCTGTTTTTT. Protein product: CAWTAPGLAAGELFF.